This entry lists 14 T cell receptor beta chains sequenced from one sample in a study of shared clonotypes between healthy human individuals. The method was immunoSEQ multiplex PCR; TCRdb's version includes in-frame clones alone and lacks a portion of them. The data show some 1 million clones, approximately 68% seen once. The sequenced sample was memory CD4+ T cells sorted from blood. This sample's subset: CD45RA-negative fraction. The receptors stem from a man aged 18-30 years in good health.

The chain combines TRBV6-1 with TRBJ2-3; 8 nucleotides match TRBD1. V shed 6 bases and J 1 base; nucleotides not matched to a gene: 6. The CDR3 is made up of 15 amino acids. Per the germline V gene, CDR1 is MNHNS and CDR2 is SASEGT. The chain's CDR3 is CASSTPGQGTDTQYF. For the CDR3, the DNA is TGTGCCAGCAGCACGCCGGGACAGGGCACAGATACGCAGTATTTT.

This clone appeared once. The same CDR3 can be traced to other DNA sequences in this sample. This chain links TRBV19 with TRBJ1-5; D is possibly TRBD1 (6 bases). Trimming cost V 4 bases and J 0 bases, with 7 bases left between them. This CDR3 spans 14 amino acids. Germline CDR1 and CDR2: LNHDA and SQIVND (reference sequence). CDR3 DNA sequence: TGTGCCAGTAGTAGGGGGGCTAGCAATCAGCCCCAGCATTTT. It encodes CASSRGASNQPQHF. Looking up the rest from reference TRBV19 and TRBJ1-5 gives the full variable domain: DGGITQSPKYLFRKEGQNVTLSCEQNLNHDAMYWYRQDPGQGLRLIYYSQIVNDFQKGDIAEGYSVSREKKESFPLTVTSAQKNPTAFYLCASSRGASNQPQHFGDGTRLSIL.

This clone occurred once. This chain connects TRBV2 to TRBJ2-2, with 9 positions matching TRBD2. CDR3 size: 15 residues. CDR1 and CDR2 (germline): SNHLY, FYNNEI. Trimming cost V 7 bases and J 4 bases; bases outside gene matches: 7. The CDR3 here is CASIEGSGSTGELFF. CDR3 DNA sequence: TGTGCCAGCATCGAGGGTAGCGGGAGCACCGGGGAGCTGTTTTTT.

This chain connects TRBV10-3 to TRBJ1-1; 9 bases map to TRBD1. V trimming: 0 bases; J trimming: 5 bases; junction bases outside the gene matches: 4. CDR1 ENHRY and CDR2 SYGVKD come from the germline V gene. This CDR3 has 15 residues. CDR3: CAISESTGGRTEAFF. The CDR3 DNA reads as TGTGCCATCAGTGAGTCGACAGGGGGGAGGACTGAAGCTTTCTTT.

This clone has only a few counts. The J gene is TRBJ2-2, the V gene TRBV7-2; 7 positions agree with TRBD1. CDR3 length: 17 amino acids. The V and J ends lost 0 bases and 1 base, in that order; junction bases with no gene match: 5. CDR1 is SGHTA, CDR2 FQGNSA, per germline. As DNA, the CDR3 is TGTGCCAGCAGCTTAGCCCCGGGACAGCTGAACACCGGGGAGCTGTTTTTT. Translating it yields CASSLAPGQLNTGELFF.

This clone appeared once. The J gene is TRBJ2-3, the V gene TRBV18, with TRBD1 as a possible D gene (6 bases). This CDR3 contains 14 residues. V was cut by 3 bases and J by 2 bases, with 9 bases left in between. Germline loops: CDR1 KGHSH, CDR2 LQKENI. Here the CDR3 DNA reads TGTGCCAGCTCACCCGGGACACACACAGATACGCAGTATTTT. Translation gives CASSPGTHTDTQYF.

This clone was counted once. The rearrangement links TRBV6-1 to TRBJ2-7; 9 bases map to TRBD1. The CDR3 covers 12 residues. The trim removed 10 bases at V and 3 bases at J, leaving 4 bases unmatched. Germline V gene data show CDR1 as MNHNS and CDR2 as SASEGT. CDR3 residues: CATGTGLYEQYF. CDR3 coding DNA: TGTGCCACCGGGACAGGGCTCTACGAGCAGTACTTC.

The V call is TRBV28, the J call TRBJ1-2; a weak D match, TRBD1 (5 bases). V lost 6 bases to trimming and J lost 4 bases, with 24 bases between them. The CDR3 spans 17 residues. Germline loops: CDR1 MDHEN, CDR2 SYDVKM. Here the CDR3 reads CASRPPGFGRGAYGYTF. The CDR3 bases are TGTGCCAGCAGACCGCCGGGGTTTGGTAGGGGTGCCTATGGCTACACCTTC.

The rearrangement joins TRBV6-1 to TRBJ1-1, with unresolved D. Germline CDR1 is MNHNS and CDR2 is SASEGT. The CDR3 runs to 14 residues. Trimming pared 2 bases from V and 4 bases from J, leaving 11 bases between. CDR3 sequence: CASSELVGATEAFF. In DNA form, the CDR3 reads TGTGCCAGCAGTGAATTGGTGGGCGCCACTGAAGCTTTCTTT.

This clone was observed many times. This rearrangement joins TRBV7-9 to TRBJ1-2; D is ambiguous. Looked up from germline, CDR1 is SEHNR and CDR2 is FQNEAQ (reference sequence). Trimming left V 5 bases short and J 4 bases short, with 14 bases between. This CDR3 region has 14 residues. CDR3 in amino acids: CASSPTGGSYGYTF. CDR3 DNA sequence: TGTGCCAGCAGCCCGACGGGCGGAAGCTATGGCTACACCTTC.

V gene TRBV7-9 combines with J gene TRBJ1-1, with 8 nucleotides matching TRBD1. Unmatched junction bases numbered 3, after V lost 6 bases and J lost 0 bases. The CDR3 has 14 amino acids. Per germline, CDR1 SEHNR and CDR2 FQNEAQ (reference sequence). DNA for the CDR3: TGTGCCAGCAGTCAGGGACAGGTGAACACTGAAGCTTTCTTT. This gives the protein CASSQGQVNTEAFF.

The chain carries TRBV2 and TRBJ1-6; weak D call: TRBD1 (6 bases). Germline values: CDR1 SNHLY, CDR2 FYNNEI. This CDR3 spans 12 amino acids. The germline V and J ends were trimmed by 8 bases and 7 bases, with 9 bases remaining between them. CDR3 sequence reads: CASDTGNSPLHF. CDR3 DNA: TGTGCCAGCGATACAGGGAATTCACCCCTCCACTTT.

V is TRBV4-3 and J is TRBJ2-7, with 7 bases identical to TRBD2. This CDR3 is built from 19 residues. CDR1 and CDR2 (germline): LGHNA, YSLEER. The ends lost 1 base at V and 4 bases at J; junction bases unmatched: 19. The CDR3 sequence: CASSQGRVRDYASTYEQYF. Here the CDR3 DNA reads TGCGCCAGCAGCCAAGGAAGGGTCCGGGACTACGCGTCGACTTACGAGCAGTACTTC.

The rearrangement uses TRBV5-1 and TRBJ2-7; 8 bases fit TRBD1. Trimming took 4 bases from V and 6 from J; bases not matched to a gene: 15. Germline values: CDR1 SGHRS, CDR2 YFSETQ. The CDR3 spans 16 residues. In DNA, the CDR3 is TGCGCCAGCAGCCCGGGGGCAGGGGGCGCAAAAGGCGAGCAGTACTTC. Amino acids: CASSPGAGGAKGEQYF.